Given below is one TCR beta chain in context. Its antigen is as yet unknown. The PCR ran on 60 Vbeta and 13 Jbeta primers. Produced via immunoSEQ multiplex PCR; TCRdb's table is partial and in-frame only. The data hold around 130,000 clones, with approximately 80% observed a single time. This record belongs to a study of cytomegalovirus exposure and HLA in healthy donors. Germline CDR1 is PRHDT and CDR2 is FYEKMQ (reference sequence). V shed 4 bases and J 2 bases; nucleotides not matched to a gene: 4. This CDR3 has 15 amino acids. General study points: The dataset shows that most TCR sequences were rare, while some public TCRs occurred in many donors.

What was sequenced was PBMCs. This TCR was sampled from a woman between 55 and 75 years old in good health and CMV-seronegative. The chain links TRBV13 to TRBJ2-3, with TRBD2 identical over 9 bases. The CDR3 loop reads CASSSRTSVTDTQYF. The DNA for the CDR3 is TGTGCCAGCAGCTCCCGGACTAGCGTCACAGATACGCAGTATTTT.